This T cell receptor (beta chain) derives from a study of blood T cell repertoires in COVID-19. Study overall: PBMCs, B-cell-depleted T cells, or T cells were the source of the cDNA or gDNA that made up the material.

Sequenced by immunoSEQ multiplex PCR; TCRdb stores in-frame clones only, minus some. This table holds some 240,000 clones, around 80% found once. All enrollees were about 18 to 95 years old and from some 24 US areas. Assignments of participants to cohorts depended upon their own reported clinical history. The CDR3 contains 12 residues. CDR1 and CDR2 from the germline V gene are LGHDT and YNNKEL (reference sequence). V lost 2 bases to trimming and J lost 14 bases, with 13 bases between them. This sequence was found in a man younger than 45 with acute COVID-19. Specimen: PBMCs or T cells enriched from blood (not recorded which). The chain joins TRBV3-1 (or the pseudogene TRBV3-2) to TRBJ2-4; maybe TRBD2 (7 bases). CDR3: CASSQWGGAEYF. The CDR3 nucleotides read TGTGCCAGCAGCCAATGGGGGGGGGCAGAGTACTTC.